This TCR beta chain was profiled in a study of blood T cell repertoires in COVID-19. Study details: Acute and convalescent COVID-19 samples came from the United States, Italy and Spain. The analysed material was cDNA or gDNA that came from T cells, B-cell-depleted T cells, or PBMCs.

The CDR3 runs to 13 residues. V shed 1 base and J shed 7 bases, with 10 bases lying between them. Germline loops: CDR1 GTSNPN, CDR2 SVGIG (reference sequence). Generated by immunoSEQ multiplex PCR, the TCRdb table keeps only in-frame clones and is missing some. Altogether about 140,000 clones are present, 60% to 85% being singletons, with the ten largest covering more than 3.5%. Sample: peripheral blood. The source is a woman at least 80 years old with active or convalescent COVID-19. This rearrangement joins TRBV30 to TRBJ2-2, with a possible D match to TRBD1 (6 bases). The DNA for the CDR3 is TGTGCCTGGAGTGGAACAGGGATCGGGGAGCTGTTTTTT. It codes for CAWSGTGIGELFF.